The entry below describes one T cell receptor beta chain. This sample was taken from a study of T cell responses to AZD1222 COVID-19 vaccine. About the research overall: Analysis merged second doses at about 4 or about 12 weeks.

Germline V gene lookup returns CDR1 MDHEN and CDR2 SYDVKM. With 2 bases clipped from V and 5 bases from J, the junction kept 4 bases outside the gene matches. The CDR3 has 14 residues. The table came from immunoSEQ multiplex PCR; TCRdb's copy has only in-frame clones and leaves some out. This sample has about 140,000 clones, with more than 90% found just once. The sequences come from peripheral blood, collected on day 0 of AZD1222 vaccination. This receptor was taken from an adult in good health. The rearrangement joins TRBV28 to TRBJ1-1, with 8 bases matching TRBD1. The CDR3 spells CASSLTGGVTEAFF. CDR3 sequence (DNA): TGTGCCAGCAGTTTAACAGGGGGTGTTACTGAAGCTTTCTTT. Drawing the rest from reference TRBV28 and TRBJ1-1, the complete variable domain is DVKVTQSSRYLVKRTGEKVFLECVQDMDHENMFWYRQDPGLGLRLIYFSYDVKMKEKGDIPEGYSVSREKKERFSLILESASTNQTSMYLCASSLTGGVTEAFFGQGTRLTVV.